This TCR beta chain was profiled in a study of neoadjuvant nivolumab and ipilimumab in lung cancer. Trimming stripped 0 bases from V and 1 base from J, with 14 bases between. Germline assignment: CDR1 SGHNT and CDR2 YYREEE (reference sequence). The CDR3 runs 16 residues. Profiled with immunoSEQ multiplex PCR; TCRdb holds only in-frame clones, not every one. Of approximately 17,000 clones detected, about 77% appear once; the ten largest clones hold roughly 6.9%. The TCR comes from an adult with non-small cell lung cancer. The chain employs TRBV5-4 and TRBJ2-7, with no clear D. The specimen comprised tumor tissue, sampled after neoadjuvant nivolumab, alone or with ipilimumab, at or shortly before surgery. This chain's CDR3 is CASSLADGVRSYEQYF. The DNA of the CDR3 is TGTGCCAGCAGCTTGGCCGATGGCGTCAGGTCCTACGAGCAGTACTTC.